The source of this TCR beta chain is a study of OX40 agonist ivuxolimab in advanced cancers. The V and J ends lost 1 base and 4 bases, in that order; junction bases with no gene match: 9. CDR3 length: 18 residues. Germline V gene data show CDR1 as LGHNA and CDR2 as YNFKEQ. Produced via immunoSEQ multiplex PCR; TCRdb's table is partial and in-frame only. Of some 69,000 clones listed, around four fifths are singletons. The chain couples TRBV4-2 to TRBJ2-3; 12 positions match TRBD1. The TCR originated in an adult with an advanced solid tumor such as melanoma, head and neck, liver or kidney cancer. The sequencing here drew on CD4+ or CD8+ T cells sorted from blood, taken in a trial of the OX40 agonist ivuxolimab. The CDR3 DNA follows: TGTGCCAGCAGCCAAGTGGGGACAGGGGGCTTCGGCTCAGATACGCAGTATTTT. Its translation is CASSQVGTGGFGSDTQYF.